Listed here are 14 T cell receptor beta chains from one sample, sequenced in a study of human T cells and chemical hapten exposure. TCRdb analysed the RACE reads with MiXCR anew, one entry per CDR3 protein. The table lists over 70,000 distinct CDR3 sequences, approximately 10% of them singletons. The sample's time point: patch test 2, 6 weeks after DPC sensitization. The treatment was: therapeutic diphenylcyclopropenone sensitization with weekly scalp DPC. Specimen: whole blood, collected in connection with sensitization to the hapten diphenylcyclopropenone (DPC). These TCRs come from a man aged 18 to 30 with alopecia areata. Some clones in this sample may be carry-over from other donors' samples.

Only a few counts were recorded for this clonotype. V and J are TRBV19 and TRBJ2-7, with D unresolved. This CDR3 has 16 residues. Germline values: CDR1 LNHDA, CDR2 SQIVND (reference sequence). V gave up 0 bases and J gave up 1 base, with 13 bases separating them. The CDR3 sequence: CASSIDIQVGSYEQYV. The DNA for the CDR3 is TGTGCCAGTAGTATAGACATTCAGGTAGGGTCCTACGAGCAGTACGTC.

The V and J genes are TRBV9 and TRBJ2-1; 7 bases are a match to TRBD2. The germline CDR1 and CDR2 sequences are SGDLS and YYNGEE. The CDR3 runs 19 residues. The trim removed 0 bases at V and 4 bases at J, leaving 16 bases unmatched. CDR3: CASSVVLAGDELSYNEQFF. The DNA of the CDR3 is TGTGCCAGCAGCGTAGTTCTCGCGGGGGACGAGCTTTCATACAATGAGCAGTTCTTC.

This clonotype was seen repeatedly, ten times or more. This chain connects TRBV12-3 or TRBV12-4 to TRBJ2-1, with D perhaps TRBD2 (6 bases). With 6 bases removed from V and 5 bases from J, the gap between germline ends came to 11 bases. The CDR3 runs to 13 residues. The CDR3 DNA reads as TGTGCCAGCAGGGCGGGGCTTAACAATGAGCAGTTCTTC. Translation gives CASRAGLNNEQFF.

This chain uses TRBV2 with TRBJ2-2, with 7 nucleotides matching TRBD2. Germline V lookup: CDR1 SNHLY, CDR2 FYNNEI. This CDR3 region has 14 residues. CDR3 residues: CAARGTRNTGELFF. The CDR3 DNA reads as TGTGCAGCGCGGGGGACCAGGAACACCGGGGAGCTGTTTTTT.

This clonotype was seen repeatedly, ten times or more. The gene calls are TRBV11-2 and TRBJ2-2; D is undetermined. V shed 5 bases and J shed 0 bases, with 10 bases lying between them. Germline assignment: CDR1 SGHAT and CDR2 FQNNGV. There are 15 residues in the CDR3. The CDR3 DNA reads as TGTGCCAGCAGCCTTGACATGGCGAACACCGGGGAGCTGTTTTTT. Encoded protein: CASSLDMANTGELFF.

The table lists this clonotype with many counts. The chain couples TRBV6-6 to TRBJ1-5, with TRBD1 matching 7 bases. J gave up 3 bases and V 4 bases, and 6 bases lay outside the gene matches. This CDR3 is 15 amino acids long. CDR1 is MNHNY and CDR2 is SVGAGI in the germline V gene (reference sequence). The CDR3, as DNA: TGTGCCAGCAGTTCACGGGACAGTCACAATCAGCCCCAGCATTTT. Translation: CASSSRDSHNQPQHF.

There are many counts of this clonotype. CDR3 loop: CSTKSEGRADTQYF. CDR3 in DNA: TGCAGCACCAAATCCGAGGGGCGCGCAGATACGCAGTATTTT. This chain joins TRBV29-1 and TRBJ2-3, with D perhaps being TRBD1 or TRBD2 (5 bases each). Trimming took 8 bases from V and 4 from J, leaving 19 bases between them. The CDR3 has 14 amino acids. Per the germline V gene, CDR1 is SQVTM and CDR2 is ANQGSEA.

In this sample, this clonotype turned up a few times. CDR3 in DNA: TGCAGTGCTAGAGGTGGGGGGGACACTGAAGCTTTCTTT. Its translation is CSARGGGDTEAFF. The V gene is TRBV20-1, the J gene TRBJ1-1, with D perhaps matching TRBD1 (5 bases). Per germline, CDR1 DFQATT and CDR2 SNEGSKA (reference sequence). The CDR3 length is 13 residues. Trimming left V 1 base short and J 3 bases short, with 9 bases between.

J is TRBJ1-1 and V is TRBV29-1; TRBD1 might be the D (5 bases). Trimming removed 6 bases at V and 4 bases at J, with 6 bases between. The V gene's germline CDR1 is SQVTM and CDR2 ANQGSEA. The CDR3 is 10 residues long. The CDR3 DNA reads TGCAGCGTCGGGACCACTGAAGCTTTCTTT. This sequence encodes CSVGTTEAFF.

This clonotype was seen only a few times. The chain joins TRBV28 to TRBJ1-1; D is ambiguous. This CDR3 has 11 amino acids. Germline CDR1 is MDHEN and CDR2 is SYDVKM. Trimming shortened V by 3 bases and J by 7 bases, and 6 bases separated the two germline ends. CDR3 in DNA: TGTGCCAGCAGTTTTTGGGATGAAGCTTTCTTT. Translating it yields CASSFWDEAFF. Combining the CDR3 with reference TRBV28 and TRBJ1-1 gives the whole variable domain DVKVTQSSRYLVKRTGEKVFLECVQDMDHENMFWYRQDPGLGLRLIYFSYDVKMKEKGDIPEGYSVSREKKERFSLILESASTNQTSMYLCASSFWDEAFFGQGTRLTVV.

This clonotype has a handful of counts. The chain recombines TRBV3-1 with TRBJ2-3; D is tentatively TRBD1 or TRBD2 (5 bases each). The germline V gene has CDR1 LGHDT and CDR2 YNNKEL (reference sequence). The V end was cut by 3 bases, the J end by 2 bases, with 12 bases between. This CDR3 is built from 15 residues. CDR3: CASSHGGPNTDTQYF. In nucleotides, the CDR3 is TGTGCCAGCAGCCATGGGGGTCCCAACACAGATACGCAGTATTTT.

A few counts support this clonotype. The chain is built from TRBV18 and TRBJ2-6, with D possibly TRBD2 on 6 matching bases. The V and J ends lost 0 bases and 13 bases respectively, with 13 bases between them. The germline V gene encodes CDR1 KGHSH and CDR2 LQKENI. This CDR3 comprises 14 residues. CDR3 residues: CASSPPGEDKVLTF. The CDR3, as DNA: TGTGCCAGCTCACCACCAGGGGAGGATAAGGTCCTGACTTTC.

This chain uses TRBV7-9 with TRBJ1-1; D ambiguous. Trimming took off 1 base at V and 5 bases at J, with 8 bases between the two ends. Germline CDR1 and CDR2: SEHNR and FQNEAQ (reference sequence). CDR3 length: 13 residues. CDR3 in DNA: TGTGCCAGCAGCTTAGAGCCGCGGACTGAAGCTTTCTTT. This translates into CASSLEPRTEAFF.

This chain uses TRBV25-1 with TRBJ1-2; 7 nucleotides line up with TRBD1. This CDR3 comprises 15 residues. Germline V lookup: CDR1 MGHDK, CDR2 SYGVNS. V was pared by 5 bases and J by 3 bases, with 9 bases of the junction left unmatched. CDR3 in DNA: TGTGCCAGCAGTCCATCAAACAGGGGCGACTATGGCTACACCTTC. Residues: CASSPSNRGDYGYTF.